This T cell receptor (beta chain) originates from a study of prognosis after radiotherapy for stage I lung cancer. Study at large: The patient group consisted of 13 men and roughly 6 women whose ages spanned about 50 to 95, median roughly 70 years. No patient was treated with concurrent therapy while undergoing stereotactic body radiotherapy.

General study findings and limits: Patients who developed distant metastases had lower Shannon entropy after stereotactic body radiation therapy.

Two sampling time points were used, and about 5.6 milliliters of peripheral blood were drawn at each. Trimming took off 3 bases at V and 4 bases at J, with 6 bases between the two ends. Germline V gives CDR1 MRHNA, CDR2 SNTAGT. The CDR3 has 13 amino acids. This clonotype was picked up many times. Its antigen is unidentified. The study amplified the TCR beta CDR3 region from genomic DNA. This amplification was carried out by two rounds of multiplex PCR. Specific primers for each TRBV and TRBJ gene were what first-round PCR used. TCRdb re-analysed the multiplex PCR reads in MiXCR, keeping a single row per CDR3 protein. The sample yields about 27,000 distinct CDR3 sequences, approximately 31% seen once.

The receptor's source is a donor over 45 with non-small cell lung cancer. This chain joins TRBV6-4 and TRBJ2-2; D remains ambiguous. Material: PBMCs, obtained before or after stereotactic body radiation therapy (not recorded which). This CDR3 is CASSEGSTGELFF. The CDR3 bases are TGTGCCAGCAGTGAAGGTAGCACCGGGGAGCTGTTTTTT.